The sequence of this T cell receptor beta chain was determined in a study of cytomegalovirus exposure and HLA in healthy donors. TCRdb's table, derived via immunoSEQ multiplex PCR, lists solely in-frame clones and lacks some. The profile shows around 350,000 clones, about nine tenths of them singletons. This CDR3 contains 13 residues. V was shortened by 2 bases and J by 1 base, with 5 bases between the two germline ends. Germline CDR1 and CDR2: MDHEN and SYDVKM. Concerning this clone itself: The sample holds other DNA sequences that translate to the same CDR3.

J is TRBJ1-1 and V is TRBV28; D unclear. This TCR was sampled from a woman younger than 30 in good health and CMV-seronegative. Sample: PBMCs. CDR3 loop: CASSLAGNTEAFF. CDR3 bases: TGTGCCAGCAGTTTAGCGGGGAACACTGAAGCTTTCTTT.